The rows below give T cell receptor beta chains drawn from one sample of a study of blood T cell repertoires in COVID-19. Produced via immunoSEQ multiplex PCR; TCRdb's table is partial and in-frame only. The sample includes hundreds of thousands of clones, 92% of them seen just once. The source material was peripheral blood. The receptor source for this set is a man aged 60 to 75 with COVID-19, enrolled during active disease. Each CDR3 is given with its conserved first and last residue.

v_call	j_call	cdr3_aa
TRBV6-6	TRBJ2-3	CASSYSGGGAFDTQYF
TRBV29-1	TRBJ2-7	CSVVGWASGEYEQYF
TRBV9	TRBJ1-2	CASSLGRGVYGYTF
TRBV28	TRBJ2-1	CASSLSTGGTEQFF
TRBV28	TRBJ2-7	CASRSPGQGGEQYF
TRBV13	TRBJ1-1	CASSLSWGAEAFF
TRBV2	TRBJ2-5	CASSVRQGIWETQYF
TRBV19	TRBJ1-1	CASRGVNRVTEAFF
TRBV19	TRBJ1-2	CASSIWRQGGYGYTF
TRBV21-1	TRBJ2-1	CASSKWQREGLYEQFF
TRBV6-1	TRBJ1-2	CASSEGDPRGGYTF
TRBV9	TRBJ2-1	CASSVEASGRNEQFF
TRBV3-1/TRBV3-2	TRBJ2-3	CASSPTTTGTQYF
TRBV30	TRBJ2-7	CAWRRFPGGSSTYEQYF
TRBV7-2	TRBJ2-1	CASSAPSTGGPYNEQFF
TRBV7-8	TRBJ1-6	CASSPGPNSPLHF
TRBV28	TRBJ2-7	CASRGSYEQYF
TRBV7-2	TRBJ2-1	CASSPSGIYEQFF
TRBV12-3/TRBV12-4	TRBJ2-7	CASSQNSYEQYF
TRBV10-2	TRBJ1-5	CASSEGEGISNQPQHF
TRBV19	TRBJ2-7	CASKGDGSPYEQYF
TRBV3-1/TRBV3-2	TRBJ1-1	CASSQEWTDEAFF
TRBV5-1	TRBJ1-6	CASSLTPGVDSPLHF
TRBV14	TRBJ2-7	CASSLGTGGGEQYF
TRBV28	TRBJ1-2	CASSSGPTNYGYTF
TRBV24-1	TRBJ1-5	CATSDSRTGYQPQHF
TRBV18	TRBJ1-1	CASSSTQGGAFF
TRBV27	TRBJ2-1	CASSFLAGDNEQFF
TRBV7-9	TRBJ2-1	CASSSLPQGFRDNEQFF
TRBV3-1/TRBV3-2	TRBJ2-7	CASSQESYVQYF
TRBV18	TRBJ2-1	CASSPTADNEQFF
TRBV21-1	TRBJ2-3	CASSCPEVDTQYF
TRBV6-2/TRBV6-3	TRBJ1-4	CASSYPSQRLFF
TRBV12-3/TRBV12-4	TRBJ2-7	CASAKRETYEQYF
TRBV11-3	TRBJ2-2	CASSRRQGSAGELFF
TRBV14	TRBJ2-3	CASSSAPPRDTQYF
TRBV3-1/TRBV3-2	TRBJ1-2	CASSQGIGTNYGYTF
TRBV5-6	TRBJ1-5	CASSFGGNQPQHF
TRBV12-3/TRBV12-4	TRBJ2-2	CASRYGNTGELFF
TRBV14	TRBJ2-1	CASSQDLGRLAASSEQFF
TRBV3-1/TRBV3-2	TRBJ1-3	CASSQGHSGNTIYF
TRBV9	TRBJ1-5	CASSVGPQANQPQHF
TRBV6-6	TRBJ2-1	CASSHRGGSLGGVYNEQFF
TRBV11-2	TRBJ2-5	CASSLAAGLARKTQYF
TRBV30	TRBJ2-7	CAWSVLAGPYEQYF
TRBV30	TRBJ2-7	CAWSRDPSYEQYF
TRBV10-3	TRBJ2-3	CAISGGQFSTDTQYF
TRBV28	TRBJ1-4	CASSLRGGANEKLFF
TRBV7-9	TRBJ1-1	CASRPTGASTEAFF
TRBV12-3/TRBV12-4	TRBJ1-6	CASSLSEQSPLHF
TRBV27	TRBJ2-3	CASRGPEGLSTDTQYF